This TCR beta chain was recovered during a study of CD8+CD57+ T cells in acquired aplastic anemia. General observations from the study: Roughly 30 CD8+ CDR3 sequences occurred in both the patients and the controls. Patients were compared with controls for CD8+ Simpson's diversity, and no significant difference emerged.

According to the study, genomic DNA was the template for TCR beta VDJ and CDR3 profiling. TCRdb reprocessed the reads via MiXCR and lists one record per CDR3 protein. The top ten clones hold around 45% of a sample with approximately 150,000 distinct CDR3 sequences, 65% to 75% of them seen once. The V gene lost 3 bases and the J gene lost 3 bases, with 6 bases spanning the gap. CDR1 and CDR2 from the germline V gene are SNHLY and FYNNEI. CDR3 length: 14 amino acids. This clonotype occurred once. Its matching antigen is unknown. It was patients with CD8+CD57+ cell expansion by flow cytometry who were chosen for sequencing. No therapy was given to patients before blood sampling.

The specimen was sorted CD4+, CD8+, or CD8+CD57+ T cells (not recorded which) from PBMCs. V gene TRBV2 combines with J gene TRBJ2-6, with D possibly matching TRBD2 (6 bases). This clonotype was obtained from a human donor with aplastic anemia. The CDR3 protein is CASSDGGGANVLTF. The CDR3 nucleotides are TGTGCCAGCAGTGACGGGGGTGGGGCCAACGTCCTGACTTTC. Full variable domain (remainder filled in from reference TRBV2 and TRBJ2-6): EPEVTQTPSHQVTQMGQEVILRCVPISNHLYFYWYRQILGQKVEFLVSFYNNEISEKSEIFDDQFSVERPDGSNFTLKIRSTKLEDSAMYFCASSDGGGANVLTFGAGSRLTVL.